This TCR beta chain was identified during a study of lymphopenia after photon versus proton radiotherapy. Whole-study results and caveats: Only patients who died were analyzed for survival; proton advantage is unproven. Under photons, naive T cells and diversity fell while effector/memory populations rose. Oligoclonal CD8+ Temra expansion after nadir drove photon patients' diversity drop.

This clone was seen just once. Its antigen is currently unknown. Germline V gives CDR1 SGHTA, CDR2 FQGTGA. The CDR3 is 14 residues long. The germline V and J ends were trimmed by 3 bases and 7 bases, with 13 bases remaining between them. Clones were sequenced by immunoSEQ multiplex PCR, and TCRdb holds only the in-frame ones, with some missing. Here the sample spans around 26,000 clones, around 80% being singletons. The sample here was peripheral blood, taken from a patient treated with photon-based radiotherapy. The origin of this receptor is a man aged 45 to 65 with gastric cancer. This chain links TRBV7-3 with TRBJ2-1; D may be TRBD1 or TRBD2 (6 bases each). The CDR3 bases are TGTGCCAGCAGCTTGCCGGGGGCAAGGAATGAGCAGTTCTTC. Protein sequence: CASSLPGARNEQFF.